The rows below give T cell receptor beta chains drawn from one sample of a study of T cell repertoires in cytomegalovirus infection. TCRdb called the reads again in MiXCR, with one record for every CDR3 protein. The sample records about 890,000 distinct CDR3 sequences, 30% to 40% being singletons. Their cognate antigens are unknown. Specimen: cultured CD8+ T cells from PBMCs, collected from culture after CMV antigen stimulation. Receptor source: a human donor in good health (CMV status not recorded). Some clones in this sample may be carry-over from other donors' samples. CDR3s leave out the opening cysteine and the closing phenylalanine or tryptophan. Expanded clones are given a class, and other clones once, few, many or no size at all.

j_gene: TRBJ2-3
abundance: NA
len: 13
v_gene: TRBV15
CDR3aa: ATHPDTVSVDTQY

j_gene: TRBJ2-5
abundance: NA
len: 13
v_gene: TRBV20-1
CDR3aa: SARIGQGIEETQY

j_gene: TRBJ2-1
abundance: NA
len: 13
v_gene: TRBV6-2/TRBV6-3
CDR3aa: ASSYGQLVVEGQF

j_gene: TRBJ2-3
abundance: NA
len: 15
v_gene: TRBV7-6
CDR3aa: ASSSSPTWGAEDTQY

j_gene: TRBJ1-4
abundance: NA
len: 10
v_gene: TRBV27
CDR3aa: ASSFVNEKLF

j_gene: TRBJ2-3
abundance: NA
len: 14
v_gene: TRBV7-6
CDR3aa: ASSPLSGGVTDTQY

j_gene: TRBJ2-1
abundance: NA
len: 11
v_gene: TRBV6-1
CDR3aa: ASSVQGAGEQF

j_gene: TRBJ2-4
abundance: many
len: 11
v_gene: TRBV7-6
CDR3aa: ASSLHSENIQY

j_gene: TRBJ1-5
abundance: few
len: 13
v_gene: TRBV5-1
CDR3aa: ASSFNSGGNQPQH

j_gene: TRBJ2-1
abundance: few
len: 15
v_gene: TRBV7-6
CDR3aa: ASSLAEGGIGYNEQF

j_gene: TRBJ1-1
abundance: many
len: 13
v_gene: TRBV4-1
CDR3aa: ASSQSQGSHTEAF

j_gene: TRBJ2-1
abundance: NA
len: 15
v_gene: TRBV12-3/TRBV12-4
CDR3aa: ASSLDLAGGYDNEQF

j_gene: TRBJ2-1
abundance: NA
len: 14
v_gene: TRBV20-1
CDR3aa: SARVASESSYNEQF

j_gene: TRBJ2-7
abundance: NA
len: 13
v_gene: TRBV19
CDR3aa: ASSVGTGGTYEQY

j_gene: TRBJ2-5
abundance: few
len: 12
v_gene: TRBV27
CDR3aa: ASSGGTGHGTQY

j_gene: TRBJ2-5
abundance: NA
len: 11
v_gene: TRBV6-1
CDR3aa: ASSLTRDSTQY

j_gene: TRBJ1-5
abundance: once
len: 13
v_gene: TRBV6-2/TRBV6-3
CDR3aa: ASSSDRGLKEPQL

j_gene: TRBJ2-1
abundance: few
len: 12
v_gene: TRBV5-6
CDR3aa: ASSLWDRGREQF

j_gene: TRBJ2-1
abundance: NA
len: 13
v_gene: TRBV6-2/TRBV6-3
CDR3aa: ASSLSDRDYNEQF

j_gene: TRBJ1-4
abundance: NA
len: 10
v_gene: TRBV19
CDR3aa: ATLGPRGKLF

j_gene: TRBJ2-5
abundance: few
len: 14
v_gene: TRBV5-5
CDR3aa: ASSSHRDRGIETQY

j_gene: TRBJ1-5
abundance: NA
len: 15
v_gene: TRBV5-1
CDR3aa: APGRGDGSVFNQPQH

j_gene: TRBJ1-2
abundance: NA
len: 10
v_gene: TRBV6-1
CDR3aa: ASMDSNYGYT